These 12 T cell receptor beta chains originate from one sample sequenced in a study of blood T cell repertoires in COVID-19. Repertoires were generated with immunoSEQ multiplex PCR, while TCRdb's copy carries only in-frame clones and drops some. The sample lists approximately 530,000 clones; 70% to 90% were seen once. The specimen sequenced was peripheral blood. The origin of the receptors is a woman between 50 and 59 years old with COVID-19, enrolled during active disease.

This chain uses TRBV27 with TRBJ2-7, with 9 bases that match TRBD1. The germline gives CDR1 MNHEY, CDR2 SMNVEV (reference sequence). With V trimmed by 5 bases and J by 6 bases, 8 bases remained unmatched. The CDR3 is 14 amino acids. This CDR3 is CASSPGTGLVEQYF. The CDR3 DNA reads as TGTGCCAGCAGTCCAGGGACAGGGTTGGTCGAGCAGTACTTC.

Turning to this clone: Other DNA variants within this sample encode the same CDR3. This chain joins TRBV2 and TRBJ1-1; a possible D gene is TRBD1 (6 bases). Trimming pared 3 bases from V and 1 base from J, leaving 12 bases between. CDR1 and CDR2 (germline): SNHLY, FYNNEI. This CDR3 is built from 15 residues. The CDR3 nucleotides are TGTGCCAGCAGTGAGCCAGGACAGTCGAACACTGAAGCTTTCTTT. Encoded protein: CASSEPGQSNTEAFF.

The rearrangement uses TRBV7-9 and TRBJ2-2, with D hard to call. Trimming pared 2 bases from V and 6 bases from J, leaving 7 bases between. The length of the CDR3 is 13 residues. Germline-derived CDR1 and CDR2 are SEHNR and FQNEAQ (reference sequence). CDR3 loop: CASSLHSPGELFF. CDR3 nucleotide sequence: TGTGCCAGCAGCTTACACAGCCCCGGGGAGCTGTTTTTT.

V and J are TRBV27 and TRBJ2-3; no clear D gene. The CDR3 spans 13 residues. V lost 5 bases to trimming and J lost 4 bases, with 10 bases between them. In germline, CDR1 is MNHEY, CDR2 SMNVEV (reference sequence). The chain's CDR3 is CASSQALSDTQYF. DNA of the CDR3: TGTGCCAGCAGTCAGGCACTCTCAGATACGCAGTATTTT.

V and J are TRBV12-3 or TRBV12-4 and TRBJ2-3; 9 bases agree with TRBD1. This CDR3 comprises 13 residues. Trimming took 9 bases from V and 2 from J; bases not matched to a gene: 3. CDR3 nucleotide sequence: TGTGCCAGTGGACAGGGGCACACAGATACGCAGTATTTT. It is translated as CASGQGHTDTQYF.

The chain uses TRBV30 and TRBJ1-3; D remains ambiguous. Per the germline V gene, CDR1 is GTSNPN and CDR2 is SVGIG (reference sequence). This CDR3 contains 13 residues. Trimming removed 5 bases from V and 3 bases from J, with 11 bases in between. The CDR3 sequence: CAWVSHLGNTIYF. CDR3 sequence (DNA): TGTGCCTGGGTGAGTCACCTTGGAAACACCATATATTTT.

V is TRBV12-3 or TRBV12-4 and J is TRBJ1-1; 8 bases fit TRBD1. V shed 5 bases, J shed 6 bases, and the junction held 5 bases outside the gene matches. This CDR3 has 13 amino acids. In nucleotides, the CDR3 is TGTGCCAGCAGTGCGTACAGGGGGGCTGAAGCTTTCTTT. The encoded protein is CASSAYRGAEAFF.

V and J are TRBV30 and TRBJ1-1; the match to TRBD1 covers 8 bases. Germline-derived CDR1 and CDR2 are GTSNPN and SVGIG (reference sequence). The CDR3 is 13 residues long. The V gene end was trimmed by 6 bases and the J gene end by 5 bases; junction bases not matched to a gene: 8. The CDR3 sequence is CACRTGWGTEAFF. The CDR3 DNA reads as TGTGCCTGCCGGACAGGGTGGGGAACTGAAGCTTTCTTT.

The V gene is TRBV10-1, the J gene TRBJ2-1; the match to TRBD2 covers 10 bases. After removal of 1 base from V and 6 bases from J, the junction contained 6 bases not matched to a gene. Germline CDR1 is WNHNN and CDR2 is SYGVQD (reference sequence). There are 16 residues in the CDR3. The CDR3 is CASSEFKSGGVNEQFF. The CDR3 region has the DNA TGCGCCAGCAGTGAGTTTAAGAGCGGGGGGGTCAATGAGCAGTTCTTC.

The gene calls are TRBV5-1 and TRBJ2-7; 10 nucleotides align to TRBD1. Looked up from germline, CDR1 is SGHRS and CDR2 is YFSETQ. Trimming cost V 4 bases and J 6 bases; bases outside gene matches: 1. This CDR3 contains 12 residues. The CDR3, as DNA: TGCGCCAGCAGCCGGACAGGGGGCGAGCAGTACTTC. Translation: CASSRTGGEQYF.

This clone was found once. Here the CDR3 reads CASSPGQPYEQYF. The CDR3 DNA reads TGTGCCAGCAGCCCCGGACAACCCTACGAGCAGTACTTC. The chain is built from TRBV7-2 and TRBJ2-7, with D maybe TRBD1 (5 bases). The V end lost 5 bases, the J end lost 2 bases, and 10 bases lay between the germline ends. Germline V gene sequence: CDR1 SGHTA, CDR2 FQGNSA. The CDR3 is 13 residues long.

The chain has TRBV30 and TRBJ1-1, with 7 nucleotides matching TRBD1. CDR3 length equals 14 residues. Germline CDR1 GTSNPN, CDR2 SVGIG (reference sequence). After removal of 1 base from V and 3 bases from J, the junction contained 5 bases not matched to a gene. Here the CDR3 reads CAWSGGGTYTEAFF. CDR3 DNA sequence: TGTGCCTGGAGTGGAGGGGGCACGTACACTGAAGCTTTCTTT.